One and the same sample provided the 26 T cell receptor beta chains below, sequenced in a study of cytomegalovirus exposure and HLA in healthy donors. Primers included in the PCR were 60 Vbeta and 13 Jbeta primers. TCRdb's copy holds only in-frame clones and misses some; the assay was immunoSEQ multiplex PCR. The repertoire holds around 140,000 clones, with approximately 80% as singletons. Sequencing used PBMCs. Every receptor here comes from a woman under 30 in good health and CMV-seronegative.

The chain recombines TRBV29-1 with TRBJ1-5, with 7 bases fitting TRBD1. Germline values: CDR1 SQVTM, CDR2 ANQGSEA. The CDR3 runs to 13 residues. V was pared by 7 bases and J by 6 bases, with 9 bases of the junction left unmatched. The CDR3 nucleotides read TGCAGCGCCGAAACAGGGGAGGCTCAGCCCCAGCATTTT. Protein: CSAETGEAQPQHF.

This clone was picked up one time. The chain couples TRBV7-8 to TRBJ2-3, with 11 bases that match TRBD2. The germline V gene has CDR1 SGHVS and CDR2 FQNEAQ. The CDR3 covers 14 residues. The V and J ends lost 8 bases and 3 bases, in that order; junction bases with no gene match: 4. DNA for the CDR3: TGTGCCAGCTTAGCGGGAGGGAAAACAGATACGCAGTATTTT. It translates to CASLAGGKTDTQYF.

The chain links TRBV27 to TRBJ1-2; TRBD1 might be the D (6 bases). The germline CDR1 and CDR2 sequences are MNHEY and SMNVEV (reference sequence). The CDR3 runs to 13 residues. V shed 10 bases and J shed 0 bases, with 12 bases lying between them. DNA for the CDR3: TGTGCCACGGGCAGGGGAGCTAACTATGGCTACACCTTC. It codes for CATGRGANYGYTF.

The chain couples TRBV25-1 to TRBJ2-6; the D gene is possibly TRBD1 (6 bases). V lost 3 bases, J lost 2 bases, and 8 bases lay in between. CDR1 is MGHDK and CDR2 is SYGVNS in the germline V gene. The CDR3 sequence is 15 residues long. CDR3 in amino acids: CASSDGQPGANVLTF. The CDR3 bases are TGTGCCAGCAGTGATGGACAGCCTGGGGCCAACGTCCTGACTTTC. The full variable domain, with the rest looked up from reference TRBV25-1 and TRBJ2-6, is EADIYQTPRYLVIGTGKKITLECSQTMGHDKMYWYQQDPGMELHLIHYSYGVNSTEKGDLSSESTVSRIRTEHFPLTLESARPSHTSQYLCASSDGQPGANVLTFGAGSRLTVL.

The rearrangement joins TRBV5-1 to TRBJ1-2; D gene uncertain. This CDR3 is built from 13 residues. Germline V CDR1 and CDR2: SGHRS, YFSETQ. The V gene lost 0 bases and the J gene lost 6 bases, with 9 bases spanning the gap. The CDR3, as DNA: TGCGCCAGCAGCTTGGTCGGGAATGATGGCTACACCTTC. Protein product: CASSLVGNDGYTF.

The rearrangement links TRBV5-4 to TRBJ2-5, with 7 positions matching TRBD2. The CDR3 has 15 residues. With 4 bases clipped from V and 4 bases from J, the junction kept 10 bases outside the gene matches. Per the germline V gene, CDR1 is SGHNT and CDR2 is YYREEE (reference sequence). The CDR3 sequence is CASSRPSGTVETQYF. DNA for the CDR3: TGTGCCAGCAGCCGGCCCAGCGGGACTGTAGAGACCCAGTACTTC.

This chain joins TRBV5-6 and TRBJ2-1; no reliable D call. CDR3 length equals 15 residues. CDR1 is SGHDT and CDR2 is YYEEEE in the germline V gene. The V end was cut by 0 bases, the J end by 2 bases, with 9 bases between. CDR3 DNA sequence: TGTGCCAGCAGCTTGGTACTCGTAACCTACAATGAGCAGTTCTTC. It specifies CASSLVLVTYNEQFF.

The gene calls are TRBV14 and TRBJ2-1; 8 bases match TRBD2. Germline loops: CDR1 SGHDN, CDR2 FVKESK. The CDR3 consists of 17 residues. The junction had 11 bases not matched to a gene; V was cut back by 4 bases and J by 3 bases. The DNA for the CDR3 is TGTGCCAGCAGCCTAAGAGCGGGAGCAAAACGCTACAATGAGCAGTTCTTC. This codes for CASSLRAGAKRYNEQFF.

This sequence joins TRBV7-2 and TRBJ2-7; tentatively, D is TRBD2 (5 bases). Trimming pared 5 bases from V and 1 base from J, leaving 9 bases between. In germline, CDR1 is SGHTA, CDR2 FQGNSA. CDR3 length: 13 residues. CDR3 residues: CASSPTISYEQYF. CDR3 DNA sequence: TGTGCCAGCAGCCCGACTATTTCCTACGAGCAGTACTTC.

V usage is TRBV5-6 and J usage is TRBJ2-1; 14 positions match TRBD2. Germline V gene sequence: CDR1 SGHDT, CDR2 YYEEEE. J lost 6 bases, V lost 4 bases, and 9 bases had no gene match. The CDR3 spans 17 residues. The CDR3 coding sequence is TGTGCCAGCAGCCGAGGGACTAGCGGGAGCGGTGGCAATGAGCAGTTCTTC. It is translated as CASSRGTSGSGGNEQFF.

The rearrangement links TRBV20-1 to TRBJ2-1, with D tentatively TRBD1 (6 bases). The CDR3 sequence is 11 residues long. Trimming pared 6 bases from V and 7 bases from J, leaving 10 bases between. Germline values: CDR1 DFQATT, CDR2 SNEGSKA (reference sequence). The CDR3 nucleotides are TGCAGTGCCCCTAGGGGGAATGAGCAGTTCTTC. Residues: CSAPRGNEQFF.

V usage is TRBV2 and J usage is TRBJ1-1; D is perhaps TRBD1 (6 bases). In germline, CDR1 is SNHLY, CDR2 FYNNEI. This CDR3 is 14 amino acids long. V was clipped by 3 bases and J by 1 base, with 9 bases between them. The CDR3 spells CASSEQGPNTEAFF. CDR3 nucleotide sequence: TGTGCCAGCAGTGAGCAGGGGCCGAACACTGAAGCTTTCTTT.

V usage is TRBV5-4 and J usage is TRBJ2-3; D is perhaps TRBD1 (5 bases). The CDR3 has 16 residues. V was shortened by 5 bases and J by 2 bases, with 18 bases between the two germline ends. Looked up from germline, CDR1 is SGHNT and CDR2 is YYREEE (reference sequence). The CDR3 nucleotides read TGTGCCAGCAGAGTAGAGCAGGGATCCCCCACAGATACGCAGTATTTT. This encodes CASRVEQGSPTDTQYF.

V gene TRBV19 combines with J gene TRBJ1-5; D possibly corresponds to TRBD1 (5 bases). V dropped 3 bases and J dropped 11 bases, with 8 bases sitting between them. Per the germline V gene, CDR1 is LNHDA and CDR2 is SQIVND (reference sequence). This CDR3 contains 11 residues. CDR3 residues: CASSIEDTQHF. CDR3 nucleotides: TGTGCCAGTAGTATCGAGGACACCCAGCATTTT.

The CDR3 DNA reads TGTGCCAGCCGAAGGGGTGGCACAAACTATGGCTACACCTTC. Protein sequence: CASRRGGTNYGYTF. The chain combines TRBV7-2 with TRBJ1-2; D perhaps matches TRBD1 (5 bases). The CDR3 covers 14 residues. CDR1 and CDR2 (germline): SGHTA, FQGNSA. Trimming removed 8 bases from V and 2 bases from J, with 15 bases in between.

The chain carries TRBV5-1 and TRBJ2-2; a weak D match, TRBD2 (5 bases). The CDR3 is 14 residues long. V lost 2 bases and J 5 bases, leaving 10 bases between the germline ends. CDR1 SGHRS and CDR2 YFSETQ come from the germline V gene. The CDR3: CASSLSGPTGELFF. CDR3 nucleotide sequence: TGCGCCAGCAGCTTAAGCGGACCGACCGGGGAGCTGTTTTTT. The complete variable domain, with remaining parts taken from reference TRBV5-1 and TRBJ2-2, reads KAGVTQTPRYLIKTRGQQVTLSCSPISGHRSVSWYQQTPGQGLQFLFEYFSETQRNKGNFPGRFSGRQFSNSRSEMNVSTLELGDSALYLCASSLSGPTGELFFGEGSRLTVL.

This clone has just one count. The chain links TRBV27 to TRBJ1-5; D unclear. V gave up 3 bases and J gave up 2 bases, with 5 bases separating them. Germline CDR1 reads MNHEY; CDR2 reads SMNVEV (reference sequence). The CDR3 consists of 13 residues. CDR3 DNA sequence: TGTGCCAGCAGTTTCGGGGGCAATCAGCCCCAGCATTTT. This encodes CASSFGGNQPQHF.

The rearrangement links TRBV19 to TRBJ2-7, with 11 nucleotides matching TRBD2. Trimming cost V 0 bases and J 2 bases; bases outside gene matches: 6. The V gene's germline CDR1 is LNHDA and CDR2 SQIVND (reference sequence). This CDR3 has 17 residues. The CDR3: CASSIEVRLAGTYEQYF. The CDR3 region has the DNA TGTGCCAGTAGTATAGAAGTAAGACTAGCGGGGACCTACGAGCAGTACTTC. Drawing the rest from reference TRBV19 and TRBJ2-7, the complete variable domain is DGGITQSPKYLFRKEGQNVTLSCEQNLNHDAMYWYRQDPGQGLRLIYYSQIVNDFQKGDIAEGYSVSREKKESFPLTVTSAQKNPTAFYLCASSIEVRLAGTYEQYFGPGTRLTVT.

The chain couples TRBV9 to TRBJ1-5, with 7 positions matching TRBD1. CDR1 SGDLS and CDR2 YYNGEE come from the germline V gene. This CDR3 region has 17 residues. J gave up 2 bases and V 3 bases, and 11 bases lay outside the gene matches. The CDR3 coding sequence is TGTGCCAGCAGCGCCCCGCGACAGGGAGGCGGCAATCAGCCCCAGCATTTT. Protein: CASSAPRQGGGNQPQHF.

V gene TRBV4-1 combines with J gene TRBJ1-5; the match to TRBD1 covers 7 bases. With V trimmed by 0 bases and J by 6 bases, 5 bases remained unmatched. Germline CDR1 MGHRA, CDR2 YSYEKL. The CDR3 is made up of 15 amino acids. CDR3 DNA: TGCGCCAGCAGCCAAGACAGGGGGATTAGTCAGCCCCAGCATTTT. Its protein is CASSQDRGISQPQHF.

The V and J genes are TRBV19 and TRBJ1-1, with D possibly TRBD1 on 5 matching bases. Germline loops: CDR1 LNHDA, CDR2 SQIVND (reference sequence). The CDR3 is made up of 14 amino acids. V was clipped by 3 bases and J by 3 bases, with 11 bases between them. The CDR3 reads CASSIEIGDTEAFF. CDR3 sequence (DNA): TGTGCCAGTAGTATTGAGATAGGGGACACTGAAGCTTTCTTT.

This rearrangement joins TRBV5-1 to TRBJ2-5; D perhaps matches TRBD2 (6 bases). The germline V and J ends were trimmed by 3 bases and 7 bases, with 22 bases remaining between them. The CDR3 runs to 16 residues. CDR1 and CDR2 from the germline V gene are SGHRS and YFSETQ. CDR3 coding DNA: TGCGCCAGCAGCTCCGTGGACCCCTATGGGGGAGGGACCCAGTACTTC. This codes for CASSSVDPYGGGTQYF.

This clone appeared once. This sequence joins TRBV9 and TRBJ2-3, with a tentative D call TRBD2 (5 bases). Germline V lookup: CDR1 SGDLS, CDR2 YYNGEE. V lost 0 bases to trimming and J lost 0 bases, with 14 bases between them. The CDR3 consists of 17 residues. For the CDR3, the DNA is TGTGCCAGCAGCGTAGCTCCGTCGGGATCTAGCACAGATACGCAGTATTTT. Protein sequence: CASSVAPSGSSTDTQYF.

Written as DNA, the CDR3 is TGTGCCAGCAGCTTTGGCCCGACAGGGGAGGGGAATCAGCCCCAGCATTTT. Residues: CASSFGPTGEGNQPQHF. This chain joins TRBV5-4 and TRBJ1-5; 8 bases line up with TRBD1. The germline V gene encodes CDR1 SGHNT and CDR2 YYREEE (reference sequence). J gave up 4 bases and V 2 bases, and 11 bases lay outside the gene matches. This CDR3 spans 17 amino acids.

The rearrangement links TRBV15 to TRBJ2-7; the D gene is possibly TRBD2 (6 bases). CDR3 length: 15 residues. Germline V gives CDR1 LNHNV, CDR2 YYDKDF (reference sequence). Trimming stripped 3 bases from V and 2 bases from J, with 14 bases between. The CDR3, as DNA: TGTGCCACCAGCAGGGATTCAGCGGGCGCCTACGAGCAGTACTTC. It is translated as CATSRDSAGAYEQYF.

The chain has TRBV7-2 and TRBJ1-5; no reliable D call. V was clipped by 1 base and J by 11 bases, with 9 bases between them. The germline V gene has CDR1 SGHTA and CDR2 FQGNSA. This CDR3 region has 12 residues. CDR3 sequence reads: CASSLEDEAQHF. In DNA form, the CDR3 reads TGTGCCAGCAGCTTAGAAGACGAGGCCCAGCATTTT. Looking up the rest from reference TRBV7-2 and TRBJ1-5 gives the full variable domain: GAGVSQSPSNKVTEKGKDVELRCDPISGHTALYWYRQSLGQGLEFLIYFQGNSAPDKSGLPSDRFSAERTGGSVSTLTIQRTQQEDSAVYLCASSLEDEAQHFGDGTRLSIL.